Shown below are 26 T cell receptor beta chains from a single sample sequenced in a study of OX40 agonist ivuxolimab in advanced cancers. Receptors were amplified or captured by the immunoSEQ multiplex PCR assay. What TCRdb holds here is the immuneACCESS table cut down to in-frame rearrangements. Part of the clones is not present; checked against another copy, under half of the missing clones reflect an unresolved V gene, and the others are unexplained. Counted in this sample were some 74,000 clones; 80% to 95% of them appeared once. Less than 0.35% of the sample is in the top ten clones. The sequences come from CD4+ or CD8+ T cells sorted from blood, collected in a trial of the OX40 agonist ivuxolimab. These receptor sequences come from an adult with an advanced solid tumor such as melanoma, head and neck, liver or kidney cancer.

V and J are TRBV10-1 and TRBJ1-3; D gene uncertain. CDR3 length: 16 amino acids. CDR1 WNHNN and CDR2 SYGVQD come from the germline V gene (reference sequence). Trimming left V 2 bases short and J 0 bases short, with 11 bases between. The CDR3 loop is CASSEDSANSGNTIYF. The CDR3 nucleotides read TGCGCCAGCAGTGAGGATTCAGCCAACTCTGGAAACACCATATATTTT.

The chain joins TRBV19 to TRBJ2-1; 9 bases line up with TRBD1. The CDR3 covers 15 residues. Germline V gene data show CDR1 as LNHDA and CDR2 as SQIVND (reference sequence). The V gene end was trimmed by 4 bases and the J gene end by 3 bases; junction bases not matched to a gene: 4. The CDR3 DNA is TGTGCCAGTAGTACCGGGACAGGGAACTACAATGAGCAGTTCTTC. Its protein is CASSTGTGNYNEQFF.

V is TRBV4-1 and J is TRBJ2-1; TRBD1 matches 8 bases. This CDR3 spans 14 amino acids. Trimming took 1 base from V and 4 from J; bases not matched to a gene: 0. The germline V gene encodes CDR1 MGHRA and CDR2 YSYEKL. The CDR3 loop is CASSQGTGYNEQFF. CDR3 bases: TGCGCCAGCAGCCAAGGGACAGGGTACAATGAGCAGTTCTTC.

The chain uses TRBV19 and TRBJ2-2; TRBD2 matches at 8 bases. Germline-derived CDR1 and CDR2 are LNHDA and SQIVND (reference sequence). CDR3 length: 17 residues. The ends lost 7 bases at V and 0 bases at J; junction bases unmatched: 10. The CDR3 DNA reads as TGTGCCAGTAATCCCTTAGCGGGACCTACGAACACCGGGGAGCTGTTTTTT. This sequence encodes CASNPLAGPTNTGELFF.

The chain uses TRBV6-1 and TRBJ1-4; weak D call: TRBD1 (5 bases). Trimming shortened V by 10 bases and J by 8 bases, and 23 bases separated the two germline ends. The CDR3 has 15 amino acids. Germline V lookup: CDR1 MNHNS, CDR2 SASEGT. In DNA form, the CDR3 reads TGTGCCACAGCACCCTTCGGGTCAGGGAGGGAAAAACTGTTTTTT. Translated: CATAPFGSGREKLFF.

There are a few counts of this clone. The rearrangement uses TRBV6-6 and TRBJ1-1; 10 bases are shared with TRBD1. V gave up 6 bases and J gave up 1 base; unmatched junction bases: 5. The germline gives CDR1 MNHNY, CDR2 SVGAGI (reference sequence). The CDR3 sequence is 15 residues long. The CDR3 region is CASSNRQGANTEAFF. DNA of the CDR3: TGTGCCAGCAGCAACCGACAGGGGGCGAACACTGAAGCTTTCTTT.

The chain has TRBV4-1 and TRBJ2-6; maybe TRBD2 (6 bases). The CDR3 sequence is 17 residues long. Per the germline V gene, CDR1 is MGHRA and CDR2 is YSYEKL. Trimming took off 0 bases at V and 0 bases at J, with 9 bases between the two ends. The CDR3 spells CASSQDLAFSGANVLTF. DNA for the CDR3: TGCGCCAGCAGCCAAGATCTAGCGTTCTCTGGGGCCAACGTCCTGACTTTC.

This chain links TRBV15 with TRBJ2-7, with 11 nucleotides matching TRBD1. The CDR3 is 16 amino acids. CDR1 and CDR2 (germline): LNHNV, YYDKDF (reference sequence). The V segment lost 1 base and the J segment 3 bases; nucleotides outside the gene matches: 5. For the CDR3, the DNA is TGTGCCACCAGCAGAGTAGGACAGGGGGCCTTCTACGAGCAGTACTTC. This encodes CATSRVGQGAFYEQYF. The full variable domain, rest sourced from reference TRBV15 and TRBJ2-7, is DAMVIQNPRYQVTQFGKPVTLSCSQTLNHNVMYWYQQKSSQAPKLLFHYYDKDFNNEADTPDNFQSRRPNTSFCFLDIRSPGLGDTAMYLCATSRVGQGAFYEQYFGPGTRLTVT.

The chain carries TRBV30 and TRBJ2-5; 8 bases fit TRBD2. Germline CDR1 reads GTSNPN; CDR2 reads SVGIG (reference sequence). J gave up 5 bases and V 4 bases, and 6 bases lay outside the gene matches. This CDR3 region has 13 residues. The CDR3 region has the DNA TGTGCCTGGATTCCGGGAGGGTACGAGACCCAGTACTTC. It is translated as CAWIPGGYETQYF.

V usage is TRBV7-8 and J usage is TRBJ1-4, with D uncertain. Deletions cut 5 bases from V and 8 bases from J, with 15 bases between. CDR1 is SGHVS and CDR2 is FQNEAQ in the germline V gene. The CDR3 contains 14 residues. Written as DNA, the CDR3 is TGTGCCAGCAGCATCTGGGGAGGAGGCGAAAAACTGTTTTTT. It yields the protein CASSIWGGGEKLFF.

The rearrangement uses TRBV7-2 and TRBJ1-4; D uncertain. CDR3 length: 13 residues. In germline, CDR1 is SGHTA, CDR2 FQGNSA. V gave up 1 base and J gave up 10 bases, with 10 bases separating them. CDR3 region: CASSLGGNAKLFF. The CDR3 DNA sequence: TGTGCCAGCAGCTTAGGCGGTAACGCAAAACTGTTTTTT. Looking up the rest from reference TRBV7-2 and TRBJ1-4 gives the full variable domain: GAGVSQSPSNKVTEKGKDVELRCDPISGHTALYWYRQSLGQGLEFLIYFQGNSAPDKSGLPSDRFSAERTGGSVSTLTIQRTQQEDSAVYLCASSLGGNAKLFFGSGTQLSVL.

The rearrangement links TRBV29-1 to TRBJ1-6; D is unresolved. The CDR3 has 13 residues. Germline lookup yields CDR1 SQVTM and CDR2 ANQGSEA. The V end was cut by 6 bases, the J end by 5 bases, with 11 bases between. DNA for the CDR3: TGCAGCGTGCGGAGGGCCGATAATTCACCCCTCCACTTT. Translation gives CSVRRADNSPLHF.

Worth noting for this clone: Relative to the germline gene, one junction end is altered; a read error may explain this. The rearrangement links TRBV7-7 to TRBJ2-2; 7 nucleotides align to TRBD2. This CDR3 contains 17 residues. Germline V gene data show CDR1 as SSHAT and CDR2 as FNYEAQ (reference sequence). CDR3 sequence (DNA): TGTGCTAGCAGCGCCCTCGGGGCGGGGGTGCGGACCGGGGAGCTGTTTTTT. Translated, it gives CASSALGAGVRTGELFF.

This sequence joins TRBV6-1 and TRBJ1-1, with 10 positions matching TRBD1. The CDR3 has 16 residues. V lost 3 bases to trimming and J lost 5 bases; unmatched junction nucleotides: 9. CDR1 and CDR2 from the germline V gene are MNHNS and SASEGT. This CDR3 is CASSDQTGGFGTEAFF. The DNA for the CDR3 is TGTGCCAGCAGTGACCAGACAGGGGGCTTTGGGACTGAAGCTTTCTTT.

As DNA, the CDR3 is TGTGCCAGTAGTTTGGGGACCCGTGTTAACGCACCCCTCCACTTT. Its translation: CASSLGTRVNAPLHF. V usage is TRBV19 and J usage is TRBJ1-6; D might be TRBD1 (5 bases). Germline CDR1 reads LNHDA; CDR2 reads SQIVND (reference sequence). Trimming took off 5 bases at V and 11 bases at J, with 19 bases between the two ends. This CDR3 contains 15 residues.

This clone was recorded a few times. The chain carries TRBV28 and TRBJ2-5; no definite D call. The germline V gene encodes CDR1 MDHEN and CDR2 SYDVKM. V lost 3 bases and J 4 bases, leaving 9 bases between the germline ends. This CDR3 is 13 amino acids long. The CDR3 is CASSLGQIETQYF. The CDR3 DNA reads as TGTGCCAGCAGTTTGGGCCAAATAGAGACCCAGTACTTC.

In nucleotides, the CDR3 is TGTGCCAGCTCCCTTGGGGCAGGGGGCATTAGCAATCAGCCCCAGCATTTT. Protein: CASSLGAGGISNQPQHF. V and J are TRBV2 and TRBJ1-5, with TRBD1 identical over 8 bases. J lost 0 bases, V lost 8 bases, and 12 bases had no gene match. The CDR3 extends over 17 amino acids. The V gene's germline CDR1 is SNHLY and CDR2 FYNNEI.

The V call is TRBV19, the J call TRBJ1-4, with TRBD1 matching over 7 bases. The CDR3 totals 15 residues. The V gene end was trimmed by 8 bases and the J gene end by 2 bases; junction bases not matched to a gene: 8. Looked up from germline, CDR1 is LNHDA and CDR2 is SQIVND (reference sequence). Here the CDR3 reads CASRNRGGTNEKLFF. CDR3 nucleotides: TGTGCCAGTCGGAACAGGGGAGGGACTAATGAAAAACTGTTTTTT.

This clone has only one observation. The chain combines TRBV6-1 with TRBJ2-5; D possibly matches TRBD1 or TRBD2 (6 bases each). Trimming removed 8 bases from V and 3 bases from J, with 19 bases in between. CDR1 and CDR2 from the germline V gene are MNHNS and SASEGT. CDR3 size: 15 residues. The CDR3 region has the DNA TGTGCCAGCGTCGAAAGGAGGGGGGTTAAAGAGACCCAGTACTTC. This codes for CASVERRGVKETQYF.

Regarding this clone: Mismatch with germline at one junction end may stem from a read error. J is TRBJ2-7 and V is TRBV7-9; 7 nucleotides align to TRBD1. The CDR3 extends over 15 amino acids. In germline, CDR1 is SEHNR, CDR2 FQNEAQ (reference sequence). The CDR3 region has the DNA TGTGCCAGCGGCTTAGTGAGACAGGGAGTCTACGAGCAGTACTTC. This sequence encodes CASGLVRQGVYEQYF.

V is TRBV6-5 and J is TRBJ2-2, with no clear D. CDR1 and CDR2 from the germline V gene are MNHEY and SVGAGI. The CDR3 spans 13 residues. V was trimmed by 7 bases and J by 6 bases, leaving 12 bases between them. The CDR3 loop is CASINSRAGELFF. The CDR3 DNA sequence: TGTGCCAGCATTAACTCCCGGGCCGGGGAGCTGTTTTTT.

The genes are TRBV5-4 and TRBJ1-3; 9 bases are a match to TRBD1. This CDR3 spans 16 amino acids. Germline V gene lookup returns CDR1 SGHNT and CDR2 YYREEE (reference sequence). With V trimmed by 3 bases and J by 4 bases, 8 bases remained unmatched. CDR3: CASSWTGVSSGNTIYF. Written as DNA, the CDR3 is TGTGCCAGCAGCTGGACAGGGGTCTCCTCCGGAAACACCATATATTTT. Combining the CDR3 with reference TRBV5-4 and TRBJ1-3 gives the whole variable domain ETGVTQSPTHLIKTRGQQVTLRCSSQSGHNTVSWYQQALGQGPQFIFQYYREEENGRGNFPPRFSGLQFPNYSSELNVNALELDDSALYLCASSWTGVSSGNTIYFGEGSWLTVV.

V and J are TRBV18 and TRBJ1-1, with D uncertain. Germline CDR1 and CDR2: KGHSH and LQKENI. The CDR3 sequence is 13 residues long. Trimming stripped 3 bases from V and 8 bases from J, with 13 bases between. The CDR3 nucleotides read TGTGCCAGCTCACCCGGGGTATTACGAGAAGCTTTCTTT. This gives the protein CASSPGVLREAFF.

CDR3 residues: CASGLDRNTEAFF. In nucleotides, the CDR3 is TGTGCCAGCGGTTTAGACAGGAACACTGAAGCTTTCTTT. The chain is built from TRBV21-1 and TRBJ1-1; the table's D call of TRBD1 was not tested on the DNA. TRBV21-1 is assigned pseudogene status. This CDR3 is built from 13 residues.

The rearrangement uses TRBV7-2 and TRBJ2-1, with D maybe TRBD2 (5 bases). Germline-derived CDR1 and CDR2 are SGHTA and FQGNSA. CDR3 length equals 13 residues. Trimming took off 2 bases at V and 8 bases at J, with 10 bases between the two ends. For the CDR3, the DNA is TGTGCCAGCAGCTTATCTCTAGCCCATGAGCAGTTCTTC. This encodes CASSLSLAHEQFF.

The chain employs TRBV2 and TRBJ2-2; D is perhaps TRBD1 or TRBD2 (5 bases each). Germline values: CDR1 SNHLY, CDR2 FYNNEI. The CDR3 is made up of 16 amino acids. V lost 4 bases to trimming and J lost 0 bases, with 12 bases between them. CDR3 sequence: CASSAQGPSNTGELFF. The CDR3 coding sequence is TGTGCCAGCAGTGCCCAGGGACCCTCGAACACCGGGGAGCTGTTTTTT.